This T cell receptor beta chain was identified during a study of CD8 T cells in Susac syndrome. Study results and caveats: A relatively small number of individuals underwent TCR sequencing and HLA analysis.

Reverse transcription of roughly 0.5 to 1 ug RNA used random hexamers. TCRdb reprocessed the immunoSEQ multiplex PCR reads with MiXCR, giving one entry per CDR3 protein. This table has approximately 140,000 distinct CDR3 sequences, roughly 80% appearing once. With respect to this clonotype: Its target is unknown.

The CD8+ and CD4+ T cells were negatively isolated, with the TEMRA cells enriched by FACS. Sequenced material: CD8+ T cells from PBMCs. This TCR came from a human donor with multiple sclerosis.

This CDR3 is CASSADRENTEAFF. In DNA, the CDR3 is TGTGCCAGCAGTGCAGACAGAGAAAACACTGAAGCTTTCTTT. The chain is built from TRBV12-3 or TRBV12-4 and TRBJ1-1, with D perhaps TRBD1 (5 bases). This CDR3 is built from 14 residues. The V gene lost 5 bases and the J gene lost 2 bases, with 12 bases spanning the gap.